The sample holds a few counts of the clone carrying this TCR beta chain. The antigen remains unidentified. This sample stems from a study of T cell repertoires in cytomegalovirus infection. Study in general: Public TCR beta signatures provided an indication of both CMV infection and a matching HLA type.

MiXCR, applied by TCRdb to the reads, yields one record per CDR3 protein. The table lists roughly 49,000 distinct CDR3 sequences, about 20% of them singletons. CDR1 and CDR2 (germline): MNHEY, SVGAGI. Trimming stripped 6 bases from V and 4 bases from J, with 9 bases between. This CDR3 has 12 amino acids. Sequenced sample: PBMCs, sequenced either directly or after in vitro stimulation (not recorded which). This sequence joins TRBV6-5 and TRBJ1-2, with D perhaps TRBD1 (5 bases). This clonotype was obtained from a human donor in good health (CMV status not recorded). Some clones in this sample may be carry-over from other donors' samples. The CDR3 loop reads CASSSGAYGYTF. DNA for the CDR3: TGTGCCAGCAGCTCCGGGGCCTATGGCTACACCTTC.